The entry that follows covers one T cell receptor (beta chain) sequence. There are 15 residues in the CDR3. V lost 4 bases to trimming and J lost 0 bases; unmatched junction nucleotides: 6. CDR1 SGHRS and CDR2 YFSETQ come from the germline V gene. Profiled with immunoSEQ multiplex PCR; TCRdb holds only in-frame clones, not every one. The table shows roughly 150,000 clones, with about 80% occurring only once. This sample was taken from a study of blood T cell repertoires in COVID-19. Turning to the study itself: From T cells, B-cell-depleted T cells, or PBMCs came the material, which was cDNA or gDNA.

The material sequenced was peripheral blood. This chain joins TRBV5-1 and TRBJ2-5; 7 bases are a match to TRBD2. This receptor was obtained from a woman older than 75 with acute or convalescent COVID-19. CDR3 region: CASSLLGRDQETQYF. CDR3 sequence (DNA): TGCGCCAGCAGCCTTTTGGGGAGGGACCAAGAGACCCAGTACTTC. Combining the CDR3 with reference TRBV5-1 and TRBJ2-5 gives the whole variable domain KAGVTQTPRYLIKTRGQQVTLSCSPISGHRSVSWYQQTPGQGLQFLFEYFSETQRNKGNFPGRFSGRQFSNSRSEMNVSTLELGDSALYLCASSLLGRDQETQYFGPGTRLLVL.